Listed here is a single TCR beta chain. The entry originates in a study of blood T cell repertoires in COVID-19. Across the study: The origin of the acute and convalescent COVID-19 samples was the United States, Italy and Spain. Nucleic acid was either cDNA or gDNA, and it came from T cells, B-cell-depleted T cells, or PBMCs.

J gave up 3 bases and V 7 bases, and 6 bases lay outside the gene matches. The germline V gene has CDR1 SGHAT and CDR2 FQNNGV. The CDR3 is 15 residues long. Per the authors' pipeline: Cell counts per sample came from amplifying reference gene primers. Only in-frame clones appear in the TCRdb table, and some are missing; sequencing was by immunoSEQ multiplex PCR. For V, J and clone size, that table is used; D and trimming come from the DNA. The sample consists of 150,000 to 200,000 clones, approximately 90% of them appearing once. This sequence was found in a middle-aged man with active or convalescent COVID-19. The chain links TRBV11-2 to TRBJ2-2; the match to TRBD2 covers 9 bases. Input material: peripheral blood. In DNA, the CDR3 is TGTGCCAGCAACCCGTTAGCGGGGGACACCGGGGAGCTGTTTTTT. This codes for CASNPLAGDTGELFF.